This T cell receptor beta chain was retrieved from a study of glioma-infiltrating T cells after dendritic cell vaccination. Turning to the study itself: Treatment, given 2003 to 2012, was autologous tumor lysate-pulsed dendritic cell vaccination. The vaccine used monocyte-derived dendritic cells pulsed overnight with autologous tumor lysate.

Before vaccination, two weeks after the third vaccination, and at progression, PBMC were collected. V was clipped by 0 bases and J by 4 bases, with 10 bases between them. The CDR3 is 14 residues long. Per germline, CDR1 SGHNT and CDR2 YYREEE (reference sequence). Amplification used 60 V beta primers and 13 J beta primers. Profiling relied on immunoSEQ multiplex PCR, and the TCRdb table lists in-frame clones only, not all of them. The data contain roughly 100,000 clones, roughly 81% of them singletons. Sequenced here: blood, sampled before dendritic cell vaccination. This rearrangement joins TRBV5-4 to TRBJ1-2; D not certain. This receptor was identified in a human donor with glioblastoma. The CDR3 DNA reads TGTGCCAGCAGCTTGGTTACGACGGGCTATGGCTACACCTTC. Translating it yields CASSLVTTGYGYTF. Full variable domain (rest looked up from reference TRBV5-4 and TRBJ1-2): ETGVTQSPTHLIKTRGQQVTLRCSSQSGHNTVSWYQQALGQGPQFIFQYYREEENGRGNFPPRFSGLQFPNYSSELNVNALELDDSALYLCASSLVTTGYGYTFGSGTRLTVV.